This TCR beta chain originates from a study of human T cells and chemical hapten exposure. Whole-study results and caveats: DPC sensitization left the count of TCRs above 1 in 1000 unchanged.

MiXCR, applied by TCRdb to the RACE reads, yields one record per CDR3 protein. The data show more than 60,000 distinct CDR3 sequences, about a tenth seen once. Regarding time point: patch test 2, 6 weeks after DPC sensitization. Indicated treatment: therapeutic diphenylcyclopropenone sensitization with weekly scalp DPC. The CDR3 spans 15 residues. Trimming took off 5 bases at V and 5 bases at J, with 15 bases between the two ends. Germline CDR1 reads SGHTA; CDR2 reads FQGTGA. This clonotype has ten or more counts. Antigen unknown. The sample was whole blood, taken in connection with sensitization to the hapten diphenylcyclopropenone (DPC). The V gene is TRBV7-3, the J gene TRBJ1-4, with unresolved D. The TCR was taken from a woman aged 45-59 years with alopecia areata. Some clones in this sample may be carry-over from other donors' samples. CDR3 DNA sequence: TGTGCCAGCAGCGCAGGACCGAATGGAAATGAAAAACTGTTTTTT. This codes for CASSAGPNGNEKLFF.